This TCR beta chain derives from a study of radiotherapy plus CTLA-4 blockade in lung cancer. The table came from immunoSEQ multiplex PCR; TCRdb's copy has only in-frame clones and leaves some out. This table has just over 60,000 clones, 60% to 85% appearing once. From germline, CDR1 is SGHAT and CDR2 FQNNGV. With 5 bases removed from V and 8 bases from J, the gap between germline ends came to 13 bases. The CDR3 covers 13 residues. The chain couples TRBV11-2 to TRBJ2-1, with no clear D. The receptor's source is a human donor with non-small cell lung cancer who had a complete response to radiotherapy plus ipilimumab. The sequencing used peripheral blood, collected from a patient treated with radiotherapy plus ipilimumab. The CDR3, as DNA: TGTGCCAGCAGCCCTTCCCCTGGGTATGAGCAGTTCTTC. It codes for CASSPSPGYEQFF.